A selection of T cell receptor beta chains follows, all from one sample in a study of T cells in Graves' hyperthyroidism and ophthalmopathy. TCRdb ran MiXCR on the multiplex PCR reads and lists one entry per CDR3 protein. This table has approximately 610,000 distinct CDR3 sequences, approximately 15% appearing once. Material: blood. These receptors came from a woman under 30 with Graves' hyperthyroidism. CDR3s leave out the opening cysteine and the closing phenylalanine or tryptophan. D genes are given only for firm matches. The size entry is marked missing in some rows and otherwise reads once, few, many or a size class.

>14|once|TRBJ1-2|TRBD1|TRBV9
ASSDPPRDRADGYT
>13|many|TRBJ2-7|TRBD2|TRBV7-2
ASSSKRGGEVEQY
>11|many|TRBJ1-1|TRBD1|TRBV15
ATSRQGAGEAF
>13|NA|TRBJ1-6|NA|TRBV3-1
ASSQEAGYNSPLH
>11|many|TRBJ1-1|NA|TRBV2
ASTGGALAEAF
>9|NA|TRBJ2-2|NA|TRBV19
ASRRGKELF
>12|few|TRBJ2-4|NA|TRBV18
ASSPRQGGNIQY
>13|NA|TRBJ1-1|TRBD1|TRBV27
ASRRTGDVGTEAF
>12|NA|TRBJ1-4|NA|TRBV20-1
SARETGGGEKLF
>12|many|TRBJ2-7|TRBD1|TRBV5-1
ASSRTTGTYEQY
>14|NA|TRBJ2-7|TRBD1|TRBV20-1
TKAGQGTTDDYEQY
>10|NA|TRBJ2-5|NA|TRBV5-1
ASSSEGRLGY
>11|many|TRBJ2-7|NA|TRBV12-5
ASGLYRNYEQY
>13|once|TRBJ2-5|NA|TRBV10-3
ASSFSPLVGETQY
>13|few|TRBJ1-5|NA|TRBV6-1
ASRLTPNGNQPQH
>14|few|TRBJ2-1|TRBD2|TRBV5-1
ASSLVLAGEGNEQF
>11|few|TRBJ2-3|NA|TRBV30
AWSGGVGDTQY
>11|NA|TRBJ1-2|TRBD1|TRBV29-1
SVDDRGRNGYT
>12|few|TRBJ2-3|TRBD2|TRBV19
ASRALAGADTQY
>13|few|TRBJ2-1|TRBD2|TRBV5-1
ASSLTSGSINEQF
>14|few|TRBJ2-7|TRBD2|TRBV7-9
ASSSPTSGDSYEQY
>14|few|TRBJ2-2|NA|TRBV7-9
ASSNGGRDGSGELF
>14|few|TRBJ1-5|TRBD1|TRBV5-1
ASSAGQGGINQPQH
>15|many|TRBJ2-1|NA|TRBV28
ASSLLKKRTRHNEQF
>14|NA|TRBJ2-7|NA|TRBV10-2
ASSGGRGVTQYEQY
>14|many|TRBJ2-3|TRBD1|TRBV24-1
ATSDRGTGGTDTQY
>13|NA|TRBJ2-7|NA|TRBV4-3
ASSQDKAGTSEQY
>13|many|TRBJ2-5|NA|TRBV6-6
ASSYSRQYQETQY
>11|many|TRBJ2-1|NA|TRBV20-1
SARVATQDEQF
>11|many|TRBJ1-6|NA|TRBV27
ASLGAGNLSLH
>14|NA|TRBJ1-6|NA|TRBV3-1
ASSQVRSSYNSPLH
>14|many|TRBJ2-7|TRBD2|TRBV5-1
ASSLTALAGPLEQY
>11|few|TRBJ1-2|NA|TRBV14
ASSQDLRKGYT
>10|many|TRBJ1-1|NA|TRBV7-9
ASSFMQTEAF
>17|NA|TRBJ1-1|NA|TRBV28
ASSEALLGRVGVNTEAF
>14|NA|TRBJ1-1|TRBD1|TRBV12-3/TRBV12-4
ASSFNRGGPYTEAF
>14|NA|TRBJ1-2|TRBD1|TRBV19
ASSIVTGEANYGYT
>13|NA|TRBJ1-2|NA|TRBV7-2
ASSFRGGVWSGYT
>16|NA|TRBJ2-6|TRBD1|TRBV19
ASSITTGIGSGANVLT
>11|NA|TRBJ2-4|NA|TRBV18
AHSRGSDDIQY